These 21 T cell receptor beta chains were all obtained from the same sample, sequenced in a study of a mutant IDH1 vaccine in newly diagnosed glioma. Stated time point: baseline, week 1 (first vaccination visit). Treatment noted: pre-vaccination baseline after standard-of-care therapy. Clones were read by immunoSEQ multiplex PCR, and TCRdb kept only the in-frame ones, dropping some. The data hold nearly 50,000 clones, with 75% to 90% observed a single time. The specimen was PBMCs, collected from a glioma patient treated with radiotherapy, temozolomide or both. The receptors stem from a man in his forties with glioma.

The chain combines TRBV21-1 with TRBJ1-1. TRBV21-1 is flagged as a pseudogene. CDR3 length equals 15 residues. Written as DNA, the CDR3 is TGTGCCAGCCCAGCAGCCGGACCCATGAGCACTGAAGCTTTCTTT. Protein: CASPAAGPMSTEAFF.

The rearrangement links TRBV19 to TRBJ2-7; 9 positions match TRBD1. Losses at the gene ends were 3 bases for V and 3 bases for J; bases not matched to a gene: 3. Germline assignment: CDR1 LNHDA and CDR2 SQIVND (reference sequence). The CDR3 sequence is 14 residues long. The CDR3 DNA sequence: TGTGCCAGTAGTATCGGGACAGGGCACTACGAGCAGTACTTC. Translation: CASSIGTGHYEQYF.

The chain carries TRBV9 and TRBJ2-3; 8 bases are shared with TRBD2. CDR1 is SGDLS, CDR2 YYNGEE, per germline. V shed 0 bases and J 2 bases; nucleotides not matched to a gene: 8. The CDR3 runs to 17 residues. CDR3 loop: CASSVAIGLAITDTQYF. The CDR3 nucleotides are TGTGCCAGCAGCGTAGCTATTGGACTAGCAATCACAGATACGCAGTATTTT.

The rearrangement links TRBV20-1 to TRBJ1-2; D remains ambiguous. The CDR3 spans 11 residues. CDR1 is DFQATT and CDR2 is SNEGSKA in the germline V gene (reference sequence). The V and J ends lost 6 bases and 4 bases respectively, with 9 bases between them. CDR3 DNA: TGCAGTGCCCCCAGGAGCTATGGCTACACCTTC. It translates to CSAPRSYGYTF.

The chain has TRBV6-6 and TRBJ1-5; no clear D gene. With 7 bases removed from V and 1 base from J, the gap between germline ends came to 8 bases. Germline V gives CDR1 MNHNY, CDR2 SVGAGI (reference sequence). This CDR3 is 13 amino acids long. DNA of the CDR3: TGTGCCAGCACCGGGGAAAGCAATCAGCCCCAGCATTTT. Translating it yields CASTGESNQPQHF.

V and J are TRBV6-5 and TRBJ2-7; D possibly corresponds to TRBD2 (5 bases). The V end was cut by 4 bases, the J end by 6 bases, with 7 bases between. Germline V gives CDR1 MNHEY, CDR2 SVGAGI. The CDR3 spans 11 residues. The CDR3 coding sequence is TGTGCCAGCAGTTCGAGGGTCGAGCAGTACTTC. Its protein product is CASSSRVEQYF.

The J gene is TRBJ2-7, the V gene TRBV6-1; possibly TRBD1 or TRBD2 for D (5 bases each). V was shortened by 0 bases and J by 1 base, with 13 bases between the two germline ends. CDR1 and CDR2 from the germline V gene are MNHNS and SASEGT. This CDR3 comprises 16 residues. As DNA, the CDR3 is TGTGCCAGCAGTGAAGCCGGGGCACTCCGTTCCTACGAGCAGTACTTC. Encoded protein: CASSEAGALRSYEQYF.

This clone has only a few counts. This chain connects TRBV15 to TRBJ2-7; D ambiguous. CDR3 size: 14 residues. V lost 0 bases and J 9 bases, leaving 15 bases between the germline ends. CDR1 is LNHNV, CDR2 YYDKDF, per germline (reference sequence). CDR3 DNA: TGTGCCACCAGCAGAGACAATCTGGGCGCCGTGCAGTACTTC. The encoded protein is CATSRDNLGAVQYF.

The J gene is TRBJ2-1, the V gene TRBV7-2; D is possibly TRBD2 (5 bases). Per the germline V gene, CDR1 is SGHTA and CDR2 is FQGNSA. The ends were cut back, 2 bases at V and 6 bases at J, with 14 bases in the middle. The CDR3 has 15 amino acids. The DNA of the CDR3 is TGTGCCAGCAGCTTATTTAGCGCCTCGAGCAATGAGCAGTTCTTC. Translating it yields CASSLFSASSNEQFF.

The V and J genes are TRBV9 and TRBJ2-5; no clear D. The V gene's germline CDR1 is SGDLS and CDR2 YYNGEE. The CDR3 has 13 amino acids. The V end was cut by 0 bases, the J end by 5 bases, with 8 bases between. The CDR3 spells CASSVVGWETQYF. The CDR3 DNA is TGTGCCAGCAGCGTAGTCGGTTGGGAGACCCAGTACTTC.

This clone was seen a few times. J is TRBJ1-1 and V is TRBV6-6; D is possibly TRBD1 (5 bases). CDR3 length: 14 amino acids. Germline CDR1 is MNHNY and CDR2 is SVGAGI (reference sequence). V was trimmed by 1 base and J by 7 bases, leaving 13 bases between them. DNA for the CDR3: TGTGCCAGCAGTTACTATCAGGCAGGGCGTGAAGCTTTCTTT. It is translated as CASSYYQAGREAFF.

The rearrangement uses TRBV27 and TRBJ2-3; TRBD2 agrees at 9 bases. The CDR3 consists of 14 residues. V gave up 5 bases and J gave up 7 bases; unmatched junction bases: 7. CDR1 and CDR2 from the germline V gene are MNHEY and SMNVEV (reference sequence). CDR3 DNA: TGTGCCAGCAGTGCCGGGACTAGCCTACATACGCAGTATTTT. Translation: CASSAGTSLHTQYF.

In its sample, this clone was seen a few times. The V gene is TRBV27, the J gene TRBJ2-7; TRBD1 aligns across 12 bases. The V and J ends lost 3 bases and 5 bases, in that order; junction bases with no gene match: 14. Germline CDR1 MNHEY, CDR2 SMNVEV (reference sequence). The CDR3 runs 18 residues. The CDR3 spells CASSFSKTQGQGANEQYF. CDR3 nucleotides: TGTGCCAGCAGTTTCTCGAAGACCCAGGGACAGGGGGCGAACGAGCAGTACTTC.

The chain carries TRBV7-6 and TRBJ2-7, with D tentatively TRBD2 (6 bases). Germline V gene data show CDR1 as SGHVS and CDR2 as FNYEAQ. Between the trimmed V and J ends, which lost 5 bases and 3 bases, there was a span of 11 bases. The CDR3 totals 13 residues. The DNA for the CDR3 is TGTGCCAGCAGCCCAGGAGGGAGCTACGAGCAGTACTTC. Encoded protein: CASSPGGSYEQYF.

The gene calls are TRBV7-9 and TRBJ2-2; TRBD2 matches 7 bases. The CDR3 has 14 residues. Per the germline V gene, CDR1 is SEHNR and CDR2 is FQNEAQ (reference sequence). J gave up 6 bases and V 4 bases, and 5 bases lay outside the gene matches. The CDR3 DNA is TGTGCCAGCAGCTCTCCAACTAGCGCCGGGGAGCTGTTTTTT. Translation gives CASSSPTSAGELFF.

A few counts support this clone. The V and J genes are TRBV14 and TRBJ2-3; TRBD2 aligns across 9 bases. The germline gives CDR1 SGHDN, CDR2 FVKESK. The CDR3 contains 17 residues. Trimming at V came to 0 bases and at J to 6 bases, leaving 10 bases not matched to a gene. CDR3 sequence (DNA): TGTGCCAGCAGCCAAGACCGGAGCGGGAGGAGAAGGGATACGCAGTATTTT. Its protein product is CASSQDRSGRRRDTQYF.

This chain uses TRBV7-6 with TRBJ1-4; D is ambiguous. Germline values: CDR1 SGHVS, CDR2 FNYEAQ. V was pared by 3 bases and J by 8 bases, with 10 bases between. The CDR3 covers 13 residues. The CDR3 coding sequence is TGTGCCAGCAGCTTGATGCTAGGGGAAAAACTGTTTTTT. It codes for CASSLMLGEKLFF.

V is TRBV9 and J is TRBJ2-7; TRBD1 might be the D (5 bases). The CDR3 extends over 15 amino acids. In germline, CDR1 is SGDLS, CDR2 YYNGEE. Deletions cut 4 bases from V and 0 bases from J, with 14 bases between. The CDR3 DNA reads as TGTGCCAGCAGCTTACTCGACCAGGGCTCCTACGAGCAGTACTTC. It specifies CASSLLDQGSYEQYF.

This sequence joins TRBV12-5 and TRBJ1-1, with a possible D match to TRBD1 (6 bases). The CDR3 loop spans 11 amino acids. V was shortened by 5 bases and J by 5 bases, with 6 bases between the two germline ends. The germline CDR1 and CDR2 sequences are LGHNT and FRNRAP. CDR3 DNA: TGTGCTAGTGGTAGGGGGACTGAAGCTTTCTTT. Translation: CASGRGTEAFF.

This chain links TRBV18 with TRBJ2-7, with D uncertain. This CDR3 has 13 amino acids. The V end lost 5 bases, the J end lost 4 bases, and 12 bases lay between the germline ends. Germline V CDR1 and CDR2: KGHSH, LQKENI. CDR3 DNA sequence: TGTGCCAGCTCATCCGCCGCAGGTTACGAGCAGTACTTC. This sequence encodes CASSSAAGYEQYF.

This chain connects TRBV6-5 to TRBJ2-7; 9 bases agree with TRBD1. V dropped 10 bases and J dropped 4; count of bases not matched to a gene: 8. The CDR3 has 13 residues. Germline V gene lookup returns CDR1 MNHEY and CDR2 SVGAGI. The CDR3 nucleotides are TGTGCCACCAGCACAGGGGGCGTGTACGAGCAGTACTTC. This codes for CATSTGGVYEQYF.